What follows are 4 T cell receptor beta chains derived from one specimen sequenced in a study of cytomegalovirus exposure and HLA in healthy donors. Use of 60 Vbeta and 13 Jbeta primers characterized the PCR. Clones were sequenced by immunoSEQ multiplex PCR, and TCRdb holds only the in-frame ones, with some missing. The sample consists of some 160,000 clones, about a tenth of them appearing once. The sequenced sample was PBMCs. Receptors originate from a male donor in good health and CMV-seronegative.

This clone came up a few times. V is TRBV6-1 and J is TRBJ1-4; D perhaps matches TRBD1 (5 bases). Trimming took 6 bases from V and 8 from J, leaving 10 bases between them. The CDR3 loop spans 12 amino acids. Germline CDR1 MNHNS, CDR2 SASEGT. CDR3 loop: CASRKGLEKLFF. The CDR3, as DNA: TGTGCCAGCAGAAAGGGGCTAGAAAAACTGTTTTTT.

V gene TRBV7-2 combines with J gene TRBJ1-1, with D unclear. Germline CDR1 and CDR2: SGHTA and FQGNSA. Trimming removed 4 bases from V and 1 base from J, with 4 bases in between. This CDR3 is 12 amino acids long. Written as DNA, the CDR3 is TGTGCCAGCAGCTGGCCGAACACTGAAGCTTTCTTT. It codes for CASSWPNTEAFF.

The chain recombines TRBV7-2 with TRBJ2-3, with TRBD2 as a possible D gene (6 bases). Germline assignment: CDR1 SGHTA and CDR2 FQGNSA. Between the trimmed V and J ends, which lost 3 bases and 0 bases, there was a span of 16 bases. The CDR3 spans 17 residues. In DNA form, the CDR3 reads TGTGCCAGCAGCTTCTCGGGAGATAGACCTAGCACAGATACGCAGTATTTT. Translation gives CASSFSGDRPSTDTQYF.

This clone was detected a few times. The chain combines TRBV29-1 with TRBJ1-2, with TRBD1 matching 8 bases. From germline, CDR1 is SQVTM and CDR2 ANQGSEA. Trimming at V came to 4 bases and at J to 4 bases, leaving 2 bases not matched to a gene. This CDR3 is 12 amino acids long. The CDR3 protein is CSVVTGAYGYTF. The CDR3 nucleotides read TGCAGCGTTGTGACAGGGGCCTATGGCTACACCTTC.